The 17 T cell receptor beta chains reported below all come from one sample, sequenced in a study of blood T cell repertoires in COVID-19. Sequenced by immunoSEQ multiplex PCR; TCRdb stores in-frame clones only, minus some. The sample lists more than 85,000 clones, 70% to 90% occurring once. The sequenced sample consisted of peripheral blood. All receptors derive from a human donor in a cohort sampled during active COVID-19.

The chain has TRBV7-9 and TRBJ2-7; D not resolved. The CDR3 spans 15 residues. Trimming cost V 5 bases and J 0 bases, with 14 bases left between them. Germline loops: CDR1 SEHNR, CDR2 FQNEAQ (reference sequence). As DNA, the CDR3 is TGTGCCAGCAGCCCCCCCCAGTTAGCCTCCTACGAGCAGTACTTC. It encodes CASSPPQLASYEQYF. Full variable domain (outside the CDR3, taken from reference TRBV7-9 and TRBJ2-7): DTGVSQNPRHKITKRGQNVTFRCDPISEHNRLYWYRQTLGQGPEFLTYFQNEAQLEKSRLLSDRFSAERPKGSFSTLEIQRTEQGDSAMYLCASSPPQLASYEQYFGPGTRLTVT.

The rearrangement links TRBV5-4 to TRBJ1-1, with D possibly TRBD1 on 5 matching bases. V was trimmed by 2 bases and J by 3 bases, leaving 8 bases between them. There are 13 residues in the CDR3. The germline V gene has CDR1 SGHNT and CDR2 YYREEE (reference sequence). Here the CDR3 reads CASSLDSYTEAFF. Here the CDR3 DNA reads TGTGCCAGCAGCTTAGACAGTTACACTGAAGCTTTCTTT. The full variable domain, in which reference TRBV5-4 and TRBJ1-1 provide the parts outside the CDR3, is ETGVTQSPTHLIKTRGQQVTLRCSSQSGHNTVSWYQQALGQGPQFIFQYYREEENGRGNFPPRFSGLQFPNYSSELNVNALELDDSALYLCASSLDSYTEAFFGQGTRLTVV.

V usage is TRBV7-3 and J usage is TRBJ2-1; 13 bases agree with TRBD2. The J segment lost 5 bases and the V segment lost 3 bases, leaving 4 bases of the junction unmatched. CDR3 length: 16 residues. Per germline, CDR1 SGHTA and CDR2 FQGTGA. The CDR3 protein is CASSFRLAGGNNEQFF. CDR3 sequence (DNA): TGTGCCAGCAGCTTCCGACTAGCGGGGGGCAACAATGAGCAGTTCTTC.

With regard to this clone: Mismatch with germline at one junction end may stem from a read error. The J gene is TRBJ2-2, the V gene TRBV7-7; 9 nucleotides agree with TRBD1. CDR1 SSHAT and CDR2 FNYEAQ come from the germline V gene (reference sequence). The CDR3 covers 14 residues. DNA of the CDR3: TGTGCTAGCAGCGGGGACAGGGTAGCCGGGGAGCTGTTTTTT. This sequence encodes CASSGDRVAGELFF.

The chain joins TRBV11-2 to TRBJ1-1, with a weak D call TRBD1 (6 bases). Germline assignment: CDR1 SGHAT and CDR2 FQNNGV. Trimming left V 5 bases short and J 1 base short, with 8 bases between. The CDR3 is 13 residues long. CDR3 residues: CASSQGWNTEAFF. The CDR3 DNA is TGTGCCAGCAGCCAGGGGTGGAACACTGAAGCTTTCTTT.

J is TRBJ2-6 and V is TRBV11-2, with 8 positions matching TRBD1. V was clipped by 5 bases and J by 2 bases; unmatched bases: 2. The CDR3 totals 15 residues. Germline CDR1 is SGHAT and CDR2 is FQNNGV. The CDR3 DNA reads as TGTGCCAGCAGCGTACAGGGGGCTGGGGCCAACGTCCTGACTTTC. Translation gives CASSVQGAGANVLTF.

The chain joins TRBV18 to TRBJ1-5; D possibly corresponds to TRBD1 (6 bases). The CDR3 contains 17 residues. Germline-derived CDR1 and CDR2 are KGHSH and LQKENI. Trimming shortened V by 3 bases and J by 2 bases, and 17 bases separated the two germline ends. CDR3 bases: TGTGCCAGCTCACCGCAACTTACAGGGCGCGGCAATCAGCCCCAGCATTTT. This gives the protein CASSPQLTGRGNQPQHF.

J is TRBJ2-7 and V is TRBV5-1; 7 bases match TRBD1. Germline V gene lookup returns CDR1 SGHRS and CDR2 YFSETQ. This CDR3 spans 14 amino acids. Losses at the gene ends were 4 bases for V and 3 bases for J; bases not matched to a gene: 7. The CDR3 sequence: CASSAYRGSYEQYF. The CDR3 nucleotides are TGCGCCAGCAGCGCCTACAGGGGTAGCTACGAGCAGTACTTC.

The CDR3: CASSVSVEDTQYF. DNA of the CDR3: TGTGCCAGCAGCGTCAGCGTGGAGGATACGCAGTATTTT. This chain uses TRBV9 with TRBJ2-3; no reliable D call. The CDR3 has 13 amino acids. V lost 2 bases and J lost 6, with 10 bases in between. CDR1 is SGDLS, CDR2 YYNGEE, per germline. Full variable domain (outside the CDR3, taken from reference TRBV9 and TRBJ2-3): DSGVTQTPKHLITATGQRVTLRCSPRSGDLSVYWYQQSLDQGLQFLIQYYNGEERAKGNILERFSAQQFPDLHSELNLSSLELGDSALYFCASSVSVEDTQYFGPGTRLTVL.

The V call is TRBV7-8, the J call TRBJ1-3, with 7 bases aligning to TRBD1. V lost 5 bases to trimming and J lost 3 bases; unmatched junction nucleotides: 7. There are 15 residues in the CDR3. Germline CDR1 and CDR2: SGHVS and FQNEAQ. CDR3 nucleotide sequence: TGTGCCAGCAGCCCTTACAGGGGCAATGGAAACACCATATATTTT. This encodes CASSPYRGNGNTIYF.

This clone has more than one count but fewer than ten. The chain joins TRBV4-2 to TRBJ2-3; weak D call: TRBD1 (5 bases). The V end lost 4 bases, the J end lost 5 bases, and 13 bases lay between the germline ends. Germline V lookup: CDR1 LGHNA, CDR2 YNFKEQ. This CDR3 region has 14 residues. CDR3 residues: CASSPQGVVDTQYF. The CDR3 coding sequence is TGTGCCAGCAGCCCCCAAGGGGTGGTAGATACGCAGTATTTT.

The chain combines TRBV6-6 with TRBJ2-7; 13 positions match TRBD2. Germline CDR1 and CDR2: MNHNY and SVGAGI (reference sequence). This CDR3 spans 15 amino acids. V shed 7 bases and J 3 bases; nucleotides not matched to a gene: 6. The CDR3 DNA reads TGTGCCAGCATGGGACTAGCGGGGACTGACTACGAGCAGTACTTC. Translating gives CASMGLAGTDYEQYF.

The chain is built from TRBV6-5 and TRBJ1-1; maybe TRBD1 (6 bases). Germline V lookup: CDR1 MNHEY, CDR2 SVGAGI. V was trimmed by 7 bases and J by 3 bases, leaving 15 bases between them. The CDR3 runs to 14 residues. The CDR3 DNA reads as TGTGCCAGCAAAAAAGGACAGTTGGACACTGAAGCTTTCTTT. The encoded protein is CASKKGQLDTEAFF.

The chain uses TRBV6-2 or TRBV6-3 and TRBJ2-7, with a tentative D call TRBD2 (5 bases). This CDR3 is built from 12 residues. Germline V lookup: CDR1 MNHEY, CDR2 SVGEGT. V lost 6 bases to trimming and J lost 11 bases, with 17 bases between them. The CDR3 DNA sequence: TGTGCCAGCAGCCAAGGCAGGTCAGCGGAGTACTTC. Translating gives CASSQGRSAEYF.

V usage is TRBV27 and J usage is TRBJ1-1; D gene uncertain. The CDR3 contains 14 residues. The germline V and J ends were trimmed by 4 bases and 4 bases, with 13 bases remaining between them. The V gene's germline CDR1 is MNHEY and CDR2 SMNVEV (reference sequence). The DNA of the CDR3 is TGTGCCAGCAGTTCCCCCTCAGGTAGCACTGAAGCTTTCTTT. Its translation is CASSSPSGSTEAFF.

The chain uses TRBV3-1 (or the pseudogene TRBV3-2) and TRBJ2-7; D uncertain. In germline, CDR1 is LGHDT, CDR2 YNNKEL (reference sequence). V lost 2 bases and J 2 bases, leaving 10 bases between the germline ends. CDR3 length: 14 residues. The DNA of the CDR3 is TGTGCCAGCAGCCAAATCCTGGGCACCTACGAGCAGTACTTC. It encodes CASSQILGTYEQYF.

The chain carries TRBV5-1 and TRBJ2-3; D gene ambiguous. The CDR3 extends over 14 amino acids. The germline CDR1 and CDR2 sequences are SGHRS and YFSETQ. Trimming took off 4 bases at V and 4 bases at J, with 13 bases between the two ends. CDR3 coding DNA: TGCGCCAGCAGCCCTCCTTTTTCCGCAGATACGCAGTATTTT. Its translation is CASSPPFSADTQYF.